The sample holds a few counts of the clone carrying this T cell receptor beta chain. The data belong to a study of blood T cell repertoires in COVID-19. As for the study in general: Samples of COVID-19 (acute and convalescent) were obtained from the United States, Italy and Spain.

Sequencing used immunoSEQ multiplex PCR; TCRdb keeps in-frame clones, though not all of them. The sample records 90,000 to 120,000 clones, 85% to 95% being singletons. From germline, CDR1 is KGHSH and CDR2 LQKENI. V lost 0 bases to trimming and J lost 0 bases, with 12 bases between them. The CDR3 has 17 amino acids. The sequence was obtained from a woman in her twenties or thirties with acute or convalescent COVID-19. Sequenced material: peripheral blood. This sequence joins TRBV18 and TRBJ1-3, with a possible D match to TRBD1 (5 bases). Written as DNA, the CDR3 is TGTGCCAGCTCACCACCTTCACAGGTTATCTCTGGAAACACCATATATTTT. It translates to CASSPPSQVISGNTIYF.